This passage covers 20 T cell receptor beta chains from one sample sequenced in a study of cytomegalovirus exposure and HLA in healthy donors. 60 Vbeta and 13 Jbeta primers were used in PCR. The assay was immunoSEQ multiplex PCR, and TCRdb's table has in-frame clones only and misses some. This sample has 200,000 to 250,000 clones; approximately 80% occur once, and the top ten carry about 1.4%. Input material: PBMCs. The receptors shown here come from a girl aged 5-17 years in good health and CMV-seronegative.

V and J are TRBV4-2 and TRBJ1-5, with 7 bases that match TRBD1. Trimming took 1 base from V and 2 from J; bases not matched to a gene: 2. CDR3 size: 15 residues. CDR1 is LGHNA, CDR2 YNFKEQ, per germline. The CDR3 spells CASSQATGGNQPQHF. The CDR3 bases are TGTGCCAGCAGCCAAGCTACAGGGGGCAATCAGCCCCAGCATTTT.

This clone appeared a single time. The chain is built from TRBV11-2 and TRBJ2-4; D remains ambiguous. There are 15 residues in the CDR3. Germline V gives CDR1 SGHAT, CDR2 FQNNGV. The V end was cut by 2 bases, the J end by 2 bases, with 10 bases between. In DNA, the CDR3 is TGTGCCAGCAGCTTATCTGAGCTTACCAAAAACATTCAGTACTTC. This translates into CASSLSELTKNIQYF.

CDR3 loop: CASSSQGRQGGRLTEAFF. In DNA, the CDR3 is TGTGCCAGCAGCTCTCAGGGCCGACAGGGGGGAAGGTTGACTGAAGCTTTCTTT. This chain joins TRBV12-1 and TRBJ1-1; the D segment call TRBD1 is taken from the table without a DNA check. TRBV12-1 counts as a pseudogene. This CDR3 region has 18 residues.

There are a few counts of this clone. The CDR3 DNA is TGCGCCAGCAGCCAAGATCACAGTAACACCGGGGAGCTGTTTTTT. This translates into CASSQDHSNTGELFF. The J gene is TRBJ2-2, the V gene TRBV4-1; D is undetermined. V lost 0 bases, J lost 2 bases, and 7 bases lay in between. Germline CDR1 and CDR2: MGHRA and YSYEKL. The CDR3 covers 15 residues.

The chain is built from TRBV7-8 and TRBJ2-1; the match to TRBD1 covers 7 bases. This CDR3 spans 13 amino acids. Per the germline V gene, CDR1 is SGHVS and CDR2 is FQNEAQ. After removal of 5 bases from V and 10 bases from J, the junction contained 8 bases not matched to a gene. This CDR3 is CASSLRQGFEQFF. For the CDR3, the DNA is TGTGCCAGCAGCCTACGACAGGGCTTCGAGCAGTTCTTC.

This clone has just one count. The DNA of the CDR3 is TGTGCCAGCAGTTACAGAGGGAGCTCCTATAATTCACCCCTCCACTTT. Residues: CASSYRGSSYNSPLHF. The rearrangement joins TRBV6-5 to TRBJ1-6, with D hard to call. The CDR3 length is 16 residues. Trimming left V 2 bases short and J 0 bases short, with 8 bases between. Germline loops: CDR1 MNHEY, CDR2 SVGAGI.

The chain uses TRBV11-3 and TRBJ2-3; the match to TRBD2 covers 10 bases. The CDR3 extends over 17 amino acids. Germline V gene data show CDR1 as SGHNT and CDR2 as YENEEA. With 3 bases clipped from V and 5 bases from J, the junction kept 11 bases outside the gene matches. The CDR3 reads CASSLGRSGGAVDTQYF. CDR3 in DNA: TGTGCCAGCAGCTTGGGGAGAAGCGGGGGGGCAGTAGATACGCAGTATTTT.

Remarks on this clone: The sample carries other DNA sequences with the same CDR3. V is TRBV7-8 and J is TRBJ1-1; no definite D call. This CDR3 is 14 amino acids long. The V and J ends lost 3 bases and 1 base respectively, with 9 bases between them. Looked up from germline, CDR1 is SGHVS and CDR2 is FQNEAQ. The CDR3 DNA is TGTGCCAGCAGCTTCGCAGCGGGGAACACTGAAGCTTTCTTT. Its protein is CASSFAAGNTEAFF.

The V gene is TRBV7-9, the J gene TRBJ2-5, with 7 bases that match TRBD2. With 2 bases clipped from V and 5 bases from J, the junction kept 11 bases outside the gene matches. This CDR3 contains 16 residues. Germline assignment: CDR1 SEHNR and CDR2 FQNEAQ (reference sequence). CDR3 in amino acids: CASSLLGEGPMETQYF. Written as DNA, the CDR3 is TGTGCCAGCAGCTTATTGGGGGAGGGCCCTATGGAGACCCAGTACTTC.

This chain joins TRBV28 and TRBJ2-6; D is undetermined. There are 13 residues in the CDR3. The ends were cut back, 10 bases at V and 0 bases at J, with 7 bases in the middle. Per germline, CDR1 MDHEN and CDR2 SYDVKM. Written as DNA, the CDR3 is TGTGCCATCCAAGCCTCTGGGGCCAACGTCCTGACTTTC. Its protein is CAIQASGANVLTF.

This chain joins TRBV30 and TRBJ2-1, with 7 positions matching TRBD1. The V segment lost 0 bases and the J segment 4 bases; nucleotides outside the gene matches: 12. There are 17 residues in the CDR3. The germline gives CDR1 GTSNPN, CDR2 SVGIG (reference sequence). The CDR3 sequence: CAWSVPLTGVGYNEQFF. As DNA, the CDR3 is TGTGCCTGGAGTGTACCCTTAACAGGGGTCGGGTACAATGAGCAGTTCTTC.

This clone is a singleton in its sample. CDR3: CASSLAVTGAPQYF. CDR3 bases: TGTGCCAGCAGCTTAGCGGTGACAGGGGCCCCTCAGTACTTC. The genes are TRBV7-9 and TRBJ2-7; 8 bases fit TRBD1. The CDR3 extends over 14 amino acids. V shed 0 bases, J shed 10 bases, and the junction held 8 bases outside the gene matches. Germline loops: CDR1 SEHNR, CDR2 FQNEAQ (reference sequence).

As DNA, the CDR3 is TGTGCCAGCAGCCAGGGACTGCAGGCCTACGAGCAGTACTTC. It specifies CASSQGLQAYEQYF. The chain employs TRBV5-4 and TRBJ2-7; D perhaps matches TRBD2 (6 bases). This CDR3 is 14 amino acids long. V was clipped by 4 bases and J by 2 bases, with 13 bases between them. CDR1 is SGHNT, CDR2 YYREEE, per germline (reference sequence). Based on the CDR3 plus reference TRBV5-4 and TRBJ2-7, the full variable domain is ETGVTQSPTHLIKTRGQQVTLRCSSQSGHNTVSWYQQALGQGPQFIFQYYREEENGRGNFPPRFSGLQFPNYSSELNVNALELDDSALYLCASSQGLQAYEQYFGPGTRLTVT.

The chain joins TRBV7-2 to TRBJ2-1, with 9 bases fitting TRBD2. This CDR3 is built from 15 residues. Germline CDR1 is SGHTA and CDR2 is FQGNSA. The junction had 6 bases not matched to a gene; V was cut back by 4 bases and J by 5 bases. The CDR3 nucleotides are TGTGCCAGCAGCTGGGCTAGCGGGGTAAACAATGAGCAGTTCTTC. As protein: CASSWASGVNNEQFF.

This chain links TRBV28 with TRBJ2-3; maybe TRBD2 (6 bases). This CDR3 region has 13 residues. Germline CDR1 reads MDHEN; CDR2 reads SYDVKM. The V gene lost 7 bases and the J gene lost 3 bases, with 11 bases spanning the gap. The CDR3 spells CASTTGVTDTQYF. CDR3 DNA: TGTGCCAGCACCACGGGAGTAACAGATACGCAGTATTTT.

V and J are TRBV5-1 and TRBJ2-2; 9 bases agree with TRBD2. The CDR3 contains 17 residues. CDR1 is SGHRS and CDR2 is YFSETQ in the germline V gene. V trimming: 1 base; J trimming: 1 base; junction bases outside the gene matches: 5. The CDR3 region has the DNA TGCGCCAGCAGCTTGACTGCACTAGCGGGGAACACCGGGGAGCTGTTTTTT. It encodes CASSLTALAGNTGELFF.

V gene TRBV29-1 combines with J gene TRBJ2-5; D may be TRBD2 (6 bases). The CDR3 totals 13 residues. V lost 7 bases and J 0 bases, leaving 12 bases between the germline ends. Germline V gene data show CDR1 as SQVTM and CDR2 as ANQGSEA. This chain's CDR3 is CSAVRGYQETQYF. The CDR3 DNA reads TGCAGCGCCGTGCGGGGCTACCAAGAGACCCAGTACTTC.

This clone has a count of ten or more. The V gene is TRBV7-2, the J gene TRBJ2-7; 7 nucleotides agree with TRBD1. The CDR3 runs 14 residues. The V gene end was trimmed by 1 base and the J gene end by 3 bases; junction bases not matched to a gene: 3. In germline, CDR1 is SGHTA, CDR2 FQGNSA. CDR3 amino acids: CASSLGDSFYEQYF. DNA for the CDR3: TGTGCCAGCAGCTTAGGGGACAGCTTCTACGAGCAGTACTTC. Full variable domain (outside the CDR3, taken from reference TRBV7-2 and TRBJ2-7): GAGVSQSPSNKVTEKGKDVELRCDPISGHTALYWYRQSLGQGLEFLIYFQGNSAPDKSGLPSDRFSAERTGGSVSTLTIQRTQQEDSAVYLCASSLGDSFYEQYFGPGTRLTVT.

The table lists this clone with a few counts. The rearrangement uses TRBV11-2 and TRBJ2-1; the match to TRBD2 covers 8 bases. With V trimmed by 1 base and J by 7 bases, 3 bases remained unmatched. The germline V gene encodes CDR1 SGHAT and CDR2 FQNNGV. This CDR3 is built from 14 residues. The CDR3 loop is CASSLGGRRNEQFF. The CDR3 region has the DNA TGTGCCAGCAGCTTAGGCGGGAGGCGGAATGAGCAGTTCTTC.

The V gene is TRBV4-3, the J gene TRBJ2-3; 9 nucleotides align to TRBD2. This CDR3 region has 14 residues. From germline, CDR1 is LGHNA and CDR2 YSLEER. V gave up 3 bases and J gave up 2 bases; unmatched junction bases: 0. The DNA for the CDR3 is TGCGCCAGCAGCCAGGGACTAGCCACAGATACGCAGTATTTT. Protein product: CASSQGLATDTQYF.